These 27 T cell receptor beta chains came from one sample sequenced in a study of breast tumors, draining lymph nodes, adjacent tissues. Axillary draining lymph nodes of breast cancer patients supplied the node samples. In TCRdb, the multiplex PCR reads were re-called with MiXCR into one record per CDR3 protein. The sample comprises about 270,000 distinct CDR3 sequences, 30% of which are singletons, and over 0.95% rests with the top ten. Specimen: axillary lymph node tissue. These receptors came from a female donor with breast cancer. Some clones in this sample may be carry-over from other donors' samples.

To note about this clonotype: Mismatch with germline at one junction end may stem from a read error. V is TRBV28 and J is TRBJ1-5, with a weak D call TRBD1 (5 bases). CDR1 is MDHEN, CDR2 SYDVKM, per germline. The CDR3 is 15 residues long. This chain's CDR3 is CASSLSGGIGQPLHF. The CDR3 coding sequence is TGTGCCAGCAGTTTATCTGGGGGGATAGGTCAGCCCCTGCATTTT.

This clonotype was detected ten times or more. The chain uses TRBV18 and TRBJ2-5; D remains ambiguous. The CDR3 covers 13 residues. Germline V lookup: CDR1 KGHSH, CDR2 LQKENI. V lost 2 bases and J lost 5, with 9 bases in between. CDR3 region: CASSPEGFETQYF. For the CDR3, the DNA is TGTGCCAGCTCACCAGAAGGGTTTGAGACCCAGTACTTC.

This clonotype came up a few times. V usage is TRBV24-1 and J usage is TRBJ1-2, with D unclear. V was trimmed by 12 bases and J by 1 base, leaving 14 bases between them. Germline values: CDR1 KGHDR, CDR2 SFDVKD. The CDR3 is made up of 13 amino acids. CDR3 nucleotides: TGTGCCTGCAGTTTAAGCCTTAACTATGGCTACACCTTC. Its translation: CACSLSLNYGYTF.

This clonotype was seen only a few times. One end of the junction is discordant with germline, which a read error may explain. This rearrangement joins TRBV4-1 to TRBJ2-7; 11 bases align to TRBD2. CDR3 length: 16 amino acids. Germline values: CDR1 MGHRA, CDR2 YSYEKL. CDR3 nucleotide sequence: TGCGCCAGCAGCCAAGTCTGGGGGACTAGCGGCTACGAGCGGTACTTC. It is translated as CASSQVWGTSGYERYF.

On this clonotype: Possible read error: a much larger clone is one base away. Because it lacks the conserved phenylalanine or tryptophan at the end, this CDR3 is likely a read error. V gene TRBV7-2 combines with J gene TRBJ2-3; 8 nucleotides match TRBD2. The CDR3 sequence is 16 residues long. From germline, CDR1 is SGHTA and CDR2 FQGNSA. J lost 2 bases, V lost 6 bases, and 10 bases had no gene match. This chain's CDR3 is CASRLGAGGLTDTQYL. DNA for the CDR3: TGTGCCAGCAGGCTAGGGGCGGGAGGTCTCACAGATACGCAGTATCTT.

This clonotype showed up just a few times. The gene calls are TRBV18 and TRBJ1-3; possible D gene TRBD1, 5 bases. The CDR3 has 15 residues. Trimming removed 4 bases at V and 8 bases at J, with 18 bases between. Germline lookup yields CDR1 KGHSH and CDR2 LQKENI. CDR3 nucleotides: TGTGCCAGCTCACAGACAGCATCGGCTGAGGACACCATATATTTT. Residues: CASSQTASAEDTIYF.

As regards this clonotype: Mismatch with germline at one junction end may stem from a read error. This chain links TRBV7-2 with TRBJ1-4, with D perhaps matching TRBD1 (5 bases). Germline V CDR1 and CDR2: SGHTA, FQGNSA. This CDR3 has 15 residues. The CDR3 loop reads CACSLQQGRNEKLFF. CDR3 nucleotide sequence: TGTGCCTGCAGCTTACAGCAGGGTCGCAATGAGAAACTGTTTTTT.

This clonotype was seen only once. A much more abundant neighbour one base away suggests this may be a read error. The CDR3 region is CTSSPRRLAGVETQYF. The DNA of the CDR3 is TGTACCAGCAGCCCCCGGAGACTAGCGGGAGTTGAGACCCAGTACTTC. The J gene is TRBJ2-5, the V gene TRBV11-2, with 12 bases lining up with TRBD2. The V gene's germline CDR1 is SGHAT and CDR2 FQNNGV. The CDR3 is made up of 16 amino acids.

The chain employs TRBV28 and TRBJ2-7, with TRBD2 as a possible D gene (5 bases). Trimming shortened V by 3 bases and J by 7 bases, and 16 bases separated the two germline ends. CDR1 is MDHEN and CDR2 is SYDVKM in the germline V gene. The CDR3 is 14 residues long. The CDR3 coding sequence is TGTGCCAGCAGTTTTCTGTCCAGGACGGGAGAGCAGTACTTC. It translates to CASSFLSRTGEQYF. Looking up the rest from reference TRBV28 and TRBJ2-7 gives the full variable domain: DVKVTQSSRYLVKRTGEKVFLECVQDMDHENMFWYRQDPGLGLRLIYFSYDVKMKEKGDIPEGYSVSREKKERFSLILESASTNQTSMYLCASSFLSRTGEQYFGPGTRLTVT.

This clonotype was seen many times. The chain joins TRBV12-3 or TRBV12-4 to TRBJ2-7; 7 positions agree with TRBD1. V gave up 3 bases and J gave up 0 bases; unmatched junction bases: 2. This CDR3 has 14 residues. The CDR3 nucleotides are TGTGCCAGCAGTTTCGGACAGGCCTCCTACGAGCAGTACTTC. Translation: CASSFGQASYEQYF.

This clonotype was found many times. This chain connects TRBV5-4 to TRBJ1-4; maybe TRBD1 (6 bases). V was clipped by 0 bases and J by 10 bases, with 10 bases between them. CDR1 is SGHNT and CDR2 is YYREEE in the germline V gene (reference sequence). The CDR3 runs to 13 residues. In nucleotides, the CDR3 is TGTGCCAGCAGCTTGGACAGGGTTCGAAAACTGTTTTTT. This codes for CASSLDRVRKLFF.

This clonotype was observed many times. The chain is built from TRBV7-3 and TRBJ2-7; 10 positions match TRBD1. Germline trimming cut 5 bases from V and 6 bases from J; bases unmatched to any gene: 4. The CDR3 spans 13 residues. Germline V lookup: CDR1 SGHTA, CDR2 FQGTGA. CDR3 nucleotides: TGTGCCAGCAGCGGACAGGGGGTCTCCGAGCAGTACTTC. Its translation is CASSGQGVSEQYF. Supplemented by reference TRBV7-3 and TRBJ2-7, the full variable domain reads GAGVSQTPSNKVTEKGKYVELRCDPISGHTALYWYRQSLGQGPEFLIYFQGTGAADDSGLPNDRFFAVRPEGSVSTLKIQRTERGDSAVYLCASSGQGVSEQYFGPGTRLTVT.

The chain employs TRBV12-3 or TRBV12-4 and TRBJ2-3, with D possibly matching TRBD2 (6 bases). The V end was cut by 3 bases, the J end by 6 bases, with 13 bases between. This CDR3 contains 14 residues. The CDR3 sequence: CASSFRGARDTQYF. The DNA for the CDR3 is TGTGCCAGCAGTTTCCGCGGGGCGAGGGATACGCAGTATTTT.

Concerning this clonotype: A single base separates this from a much larger clone, so it may be a read error. The chain has TRBV11-2 and TRBJ2-7, with a tentative D call TRBD2 (6 bases). V lost 5 bases, J lost 6 bases, and 14 bases lay in between. From germline, CDR1 is SGHAT and CDR2 FQNNGV. The CDR3 loop spans 13 amino acids. The CDR3 sequence is CASSETSRAEQYF. In DNA, the CDR3 is TGTGCCAGCAGCGAGACTAGTAGGGCCGAGCAGTACTTC.

The chain combines TRBV5-5 with TRBJ2-2; D assignment may be TRBD1 or TRBD2 (5 bases each). Germline V gene lookup returns CDR1 SGHKS and CDR2 YYEKEE (reference sequence). This CDR3 comprises 15 residues. The germline V and J ends were trimmed by 1 base and 0 bases, with 7 bases remaining between them. This CDR3 reads CASSLRGPNTGELFF. As DNA, the CDR3 is TGTGCCAGCAGCTTGCGGGGACCGAACACCGGGGAGCTGTTTTTT.

The chain couples TRBV11-2 to TRBJ2-7, with 11 bases lining up with TRBD2. Germline CDR1 and CDR2: SGHAT and FQNNGV. This CDR3 is 15 amino acids long. V lost 5 bases to trimming and J lost 7 bases; unmatched junction nucleotides: 10. CDR3 bases: TGTGCCAGCAGCCCCCTCCGGACTAGCGGGCATGAGCAGTACTTC. It translates to CASSPLRTSGHEQYF.

About this clonotype itself: Given a much more abundant clone one base away, this may be a read error. This chain connects TRBV11-2 to TRBJ2-7; D gene unclear. This CDR3 contains 13 residues. CDR1 and CDR2 from the germline V gene are SGHAT and FQNNGV. The CDR3 nucleotides are TGTGCCGGCAGCTTAGCTTTTACCTACGAGCAGTACTTC. It specifies CAGSLAFTYEQYF.

This clonotype was detected ten times or more. The chain recombines TRBV2 with TRBJ2-1; TRBD2 agrees at 7 bases. Looked up from germline, CDR1 is SNHLY and CDR2 is FYNNEI. The length of the CDR3 is 11 residues. The CDR3 loop reads CAGLVLGEQFF. CDR3 coding DNA: TGTGCTGGACTAGTGTTGGGTGAGCAGTTCTTC.

This clonotype was picked up many times. This rearrangement joins TRBV12-3 or TRBV12-4 to TRBJ2-7, with D unresolved. V lost 2 bases to trimming and J lost 6 bases, with 5 bases between them. The CDR3 contains 11 residues. The CDR3 loop reads CASSLKGEQYF. CDR3 DNA: TGTGCCAGCAGTTTAAAAGGCGAGCAGTACTTC.

Comments on this clonotype: A read error may account for a junction end that differs from germline. The chain has TRBV7-2 and TRBJ2-6; TRBD2 agrees at 7 bases. Germline lookup yields CDR1 SGHTA and CDR2 FQGNSA. The CDR3 has 17 amino acids. CDR3 residues: CASSLWGGYSGANVLTF. The CDR3 DNA reads as TGTGCCAGCAGCTTATGGGGGGGATATTCTGGGGCTAACGTCCTGACTTTC.

Worth noting for this clonotype: A much more abundant neighbour one base away suggests this may be a read error. The V gene is TRBV6-6, the J gene TRBJ2-1; D may match TRBD1 or TRBD2 (6 bases each). Germline assignment: CDR1 MNHNY and CDR2 SVGAGI (reference sequence). Trimming shortened V by 8 bases and J by 1 base, and 18 bases separated the two germline ends. CDR3 length: 16 amino acids. Here the CDR3 reads CASHRKGGDSYNEQFF. DNA of the CDR3: TGTGCCAGCCATAGAAAGGGGGGAGATTCCTACAATGAGCAGTTCTTC.

The chain has TRBV6-6 and TRBJ1-6; D unclear. CDR3 length: 15 residues. CDR1 and CDR2 from the germline V gene are MNHNY and SVGAGI (reference sequence). Trimming shortened V by 8 bases and J by 11 bases, and 22 bases separated the two germline ends. In DNA, the CDR3 is TGTGCCAGCGGTCACTCGACATTTACAGTCACACCCCTCCACTTT. Translation gives CASGHSTFTVTPLHF.

This clonotype was observed many times. The chain combines TRBV2 with TRBJ2-5, with D perhaps matching TRBD2 (6 bases). Trimming removed 4 bases at V and 1 base at J, with 19 bases between. Germline CDR1 SNHLY, CDR2 FYNNEI. This CDR3 comprises 17 residues. In DNA, the CDR3 is TGTGCCAGCAGTGGAGGATTGGGCGGAGGGATCCAAGAGACCCAGTACTTC. The encoded protein is CASSGGLGGGIQETQYF.

This clonotype has only one observation. A much larger clone lies a single base off, so this may be a read error. No conserved phenylalanine or tryptophan ends this CDR3, so it is likely a read error. This chain links TRBV7-2 with TRBJ2-1; either TRBD1 or TRBD2 may supply D (5 bases each). CDR1 and CDR2 from the germline V gene are SGHTA and FQGNSA. With 0 bases removed from V and 11 bases from J, the gap between germline ends came to 17 bases. There are 15 residues in the CDR3. The CDR3: CASSLALGTALKQFS. CDR3 coding DNA: TGTGCCAGCAGCTTAGCCCTCGGGACCGCCCTTAAGCAGTTCTCC.

The chain carries TRBV27 and TRBJ2-5, with D tentatively TRBD2 (6 bases). CDR3 length equals 14 residues. V was trimmed by 4 bases and J by 4 bases, leaving 13 bases between them. CDR1 and CDR2 from the germline V gene are MNHEY and SMNVEV (reference sequence). The CDR3 DNA sequence: TGTGCCAGCAGTTATAGGTGGGGAGGAGAGACCCAGTACTTC. Protein sequence: CASSYRWGGETQYF.

The table lists this clonotype with many counts. The chain employs TRBV19 and TRBJ1-4; D gene ambiguous. Trimming shortened V by 4 bases and J by 0 bases, and 9 bases separated the two germline ends. Germline CDR1 is LNHDA and CDR2 is SQIVND (reference sequence). The CDR3 is 15 residues long. Here the CDR3 reads CASSTDLATNEKLFF. For the CDR3, the DNA is TGTGCCAGTAGTACAGATCTTGCAACTAATGAAAAACTGTTTTTT.

With regard to this clonotype: A much more abundant neighbour one base away suggests this may be a read error. The rearrangement joins TRBV5-1 to TRBJ2-5; 8 positions match TRBD2. Germline V gives CDR1 SGHRS, CDR2 YFSETQ. The CDR3 sequence is 16 residues long. This chain's CDR3 is CASSLGLATIQETQHF. CDR3 sequence (DNA): TGCGCCAGCAGCTTGGGACTAGCGACAATACAAGAGACCCAGCACTTC.